This T cell receptor beta chain was sequenced in a study of blood T cell repertoires in COVID-19. About the study: Some COVID-19 samples were acute and others convalescent; all came from the United States, Italy and Spain. T cells, B-cell-depleted T cells, or PBMCs supplied cDNA or gDNA.

The V end was cut by 5 bases, the J end by 10 bases, with 11 bases between. This CDR3 has 11 amino acids. CDR1 is LGHDT and CDR2 is YNNKEL in the germline V gene (reference sequence). Methods used by the authors: How many nucleated cells were present was estimated from reference gene primer amplification. Produced via immunoSEQ multiplex PCR; TCRdb's table is partial and in-frame only. V and J calls and clone size are given by that table; D and trimming were obtained from the DNA. The sample lists about 54,000 clones; roughly 79% were seen once. Source material: peripheral blood. The sequence came from a woman aged 55-70 years with acute or convalescent COVID-19. The chain recombines TRBV3-1 (or the pseudogene TRBV3-2) with TRBJ1-1, with D possibly TRBD1 on 6 matching bases. This CDR3 is CASSSTGPAFF. The CDR3 DNA is TGTGCCAGCAGCTCAACAGGGCCAGCTTTCTTT.